The source of this T cell receptor beta chain is a study of blood T cell repertoires in COVID-19. Sequenced by immunoSEQ multiplex PCR; TCRdb stores in-frame clones only, minus some. The top ten hold more than 0.95% of the sample, which has hundreds of thousands of clones, approximately 92% seen once. V was clipped by 4 bases and J by 11 bases; unmatched bases: 11. Germline CDR1 SGHRS, CDR2 YFSETQ. CDR3 length equals 14 residues. The genes are TRBV5-1 and TRBJ1-1, with 10 bases aligning to TRBD1. Sequencing was performed on PBMCs or T cells enriched from blood (not recorded which). This TCR came from a man in his thirties or forties who had recovered from COVID-19. DNA of the CDR3: TGCGCCAGCAGCCGCTGGGACAGGGGTGATTTGGCTTTCTTT. This sequence encodes CASSRWDRGDLAFF.